This T cell receptor beta chain was captured in a study of breast tumors, draining lymph nodes, adjacent tissues. Study conclusions and caveats: Tumor T cell lymph node origin was a supported hypothesis, not proven. Tumors had less TCR diversity than lymph nodes, more than nontumor tissue. Luminal-like breast cancer showed significantly higher tumor–nontumor repertoire similarity than basal-like. The data were judged consistent with most tumor T cells coming from lymph node and expanding in tumor.

V was shortened by 4 bases and J by 1 base, with 7 bases between the two germline ends. This CDR3 spans 14 amino acids. The germline gives CDR1 LGHNA, CDR2 YSLEER. Using its own MiXCR run on the multiplex PCR reads, TCRdb lists one record per CDR3 protein. Here the sample spans about 22,000 distinct CDR3 sequences, 55% to 80% being singletons. As to this clonotype: What it recognizes is unknown.

The chain combines TRBV4-3 with TRBJ2-2; no firm D call. The sequence was obtained from a female donor with breast cancer. Some clones in this sample may be carry-over from other donors' samples. Input material: tumor-adjacent breast tissue. The CDR3 DNA sequence: TGCGCCAGCAGCCGAACAGTGAACACCGGGGAGCTGTTTTTT. As protein: CASSRTVNTGELFF.